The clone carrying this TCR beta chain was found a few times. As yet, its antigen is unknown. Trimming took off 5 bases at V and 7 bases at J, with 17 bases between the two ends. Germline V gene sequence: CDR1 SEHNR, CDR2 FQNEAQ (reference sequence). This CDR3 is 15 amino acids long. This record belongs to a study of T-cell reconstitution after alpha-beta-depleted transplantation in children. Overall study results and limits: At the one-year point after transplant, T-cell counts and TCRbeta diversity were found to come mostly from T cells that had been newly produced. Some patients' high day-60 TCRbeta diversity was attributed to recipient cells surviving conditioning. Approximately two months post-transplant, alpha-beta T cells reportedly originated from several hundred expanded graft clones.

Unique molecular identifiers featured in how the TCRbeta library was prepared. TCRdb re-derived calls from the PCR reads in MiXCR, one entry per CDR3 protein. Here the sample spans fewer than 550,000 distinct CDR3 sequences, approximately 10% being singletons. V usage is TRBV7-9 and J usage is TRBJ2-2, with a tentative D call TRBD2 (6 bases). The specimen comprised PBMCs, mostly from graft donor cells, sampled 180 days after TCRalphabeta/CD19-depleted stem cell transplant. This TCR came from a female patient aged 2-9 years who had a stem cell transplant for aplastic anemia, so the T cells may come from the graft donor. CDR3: CASSEGRLGGGELFF. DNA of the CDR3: TGTGCCAGCAGCGAAGGGCGACTAGGAGGCGGGGAGCTGTTTTTT.